Each of the 10 T cell receptor beta chains below was sequenced from the same sample in a study of T-cell reconstitution after alpha-beta-depleted transplantation in children. As it was prepared, the TCRbeta library received unique molecular identifiers. TCRdb used MiXCR to reprocess the PCR reads, holding one entry per CDR3 protein. Of approximately 400,000 distinct CDR3 sequences detected, 11% appear once; the ten largest clones hold roughly 6%. The sequences come from PBMCs from the stem cell graft donor, collected from the stem cell graft. Receptor source: a human donor who donated a stem cell graft to a child with acute myeloid leukemia.

This clonotype appeared many times. The genes are TRBV5-1 and TRBJ2-7; 10 bases fit TRBD1. This CDR3 contains 16 residues. Germline lookup yields CDR1 SGHRS and CDR2 YFSETQ. V lost 0 bases, J lost 4 bases, and 7 bases stayed unmatched. The CDR3, as DNA: TGCGCCAGCAGCTTGGGACAGGGGGCCCTCCCGTACGAGCAGTACTTC. Translating gives CASSLGQGALPYEQYF.

The rearrangement links TRBV6-1 to TRBJ1-3; D unclear. V was shortened by 6 bases and J by 0 bases, with 9 bases between the two germline ends. This CDR3 is 14 amino acids long. CDR1 MNHNS and CDR2 SASEGT come from the germline V gene. CDR3 protein: CASSQRRSGNTIYF. CDR3 DNA sequence: TGTGCCAGCAGCCAACGCCGCTCTGGAAACACCATATATTTT.

This clonotype was counted between two and nine times. The chain has TRBV15 and TRBJ2-7; 9 nucleotides agree with TRBD2. The CDR3 contains 16 residues. Germline CDR1 reads LNHNV; CDR2 reads YYDKDF (reference sequence). J lost 0 bases, V lost 5 bases, and 8 bases had no gene match. Written as DNA, the CDR3 is TGTGCCACCAGCGTAAGGACTAGCGCGGCCTCCTACGAGCAGTACGTC. The encoded protein is CATSVRTSAASYEQYV.

This clonotype was recorded at least ten times. J is TRBJ2-5 and V is TRBV10-3; 8 bases align to TRBD1. V shed 11 bases, J shed 1 base, and the junction held 21 bases outside the gene matches. This CDR3 region has 18 residues. Germline V gives CDR1 ENHRY, CDR2 SYGVKD. The DNA of the CDR3 is TGTGCCGTGCAATCACGGACAGGGAAGGAGAGGGGCCAAGAGACCCAGTACTTC. Translated: CAVQSRTGKERGQETQYF.

Only a few counts were recorded for this clonotype. CDR3 nucleotide sequence: TGTGCCAGCAGTTTCCAGTACAATCCCGGGACAGGGAACACCGGGGAGCTGTTTTTT. This translates into CASSFQYNPGTGNTGELFF. The genes are TRBV6-5 and TRBJ2-2, with 8 positions matching TRBD1. Germline V gene lookup returns CDR1 MNHEY and CDR2 SVGAGI. The CDR3 runs 19 residues. V lost 4 bases to trimming and J lost 1 base; unmatched junction nucleotides: 14.

V gene TRBV5-1 combines with J gene TRBJ2-1, with unresolved D. CDR3 length: 12 amino acids. CDR1 and CDR2 from the germline V gene are SGHRS and YFSETQ. V was cut by 4 bases and J by 12 bases, with 14 bases left in between. The CDR3 here is CASSPPSPAQFF. In DNA form, the CDR3 reads TGCGCCAGCAGCCCCCCATCTCCGGCGCAGTTCTTC.

This clonotype was recorded a few times. The gene calls are TRBV25-1 and TRBJ2-7, with 7 bases aligning to TRBD2. V was clipped by 2 bases and J by 4 bases; unmatched bases: 8. CDR1 and CDR2 (germline): MGHDK, SYGVNS. CDR3 length: 15 residues. CDR3 nucleotides: TGTGCCAGCAGTGAAGAGGCGGGAGCTCAATACGAGCAGTACTTC. It translates to CASSEEAGAQYEQYF.

This clonotype was found a few times. This chain links TRBV18 with TRBJ2-5, with D perhaps matching TRBD1 (6 bases). Germline V lookup: CDR1 KGHSH, CDR2 LQKENI. This CDR3 spans 15 amino acids. V dropped 3 bases and J dropped 4 bases, with 15 bases sitting between them. The CDR3 bases are TGTGCCAGCTCACCGTCGCAGGGGATTGGAGAGACCCAGTACTTC. As protein: CASSPSQGIGETQYF. Variable domain in full (rest from reference TRBV18 and TRBJ2-5): NAGVMQNPRHLVRRRGQEARLRCSPMKGHSHVYWYRQLPEEGLKFMVYLQKENIIDESGMPKERFSAEFPKEGPSILRIQQVVRGDSAAYFCASSPSQGIGETQYFGPGTRLLVL.

The chain has TRBV5-1 and TRBJ2-1, with 11 bases fitting TRBD2. The germline CDR1 and CDR2 sequences are SGHRS and YFSETQ. Trimming took 3 bases from V and 6 from J; bases not matched to a gene: 8. The CDR3 covers 16 residues. CDR3 sequence: CASSYLAGGPVNEQFF. In DNA form, the CDR3 reads TGCGCCAGCAGCTACTTAGCGGGGGGGCCGGTCAATGAGCAGTTCTTC.

This clonotype was seen more than once but under ten times. This sequence joins TRBV3-1 and TRBJ2-7; D remains ambiguous. V lost 2 bases and J lost 1, with 6 bases in between. The CDR3 is made up of 13 amino acids. Germline V lookup: CDR1 LGHDT, CDR2 YNNKEL (reference sequence). The CDR3 coding sequence is TGTGCCAGCAGCCAAACGTATTCCTACGAGCAGTACTTC. Protein: CASSQTYSYEQYF.